Shown below are 24 T cell receptor beta chains from a single sample sequenced in a study of T-cell memory formation after mild COVID-19. TCRdb passed the 5' RACE reads through MiXCR, listing each CDR3 protein once. Among about 130,000 distinct CDR3 sequences listed, more than 15% were seen once. The specimen sequenced was PBMCs or a T cell subset sorted from them (not recorded which). The receptor source for this set is a young man who had mild COVID-19 (a few samples of this study predate the infection). Cell type and time point are not known.

The genes are TRBV5-1 and TRBJ2-7; no firm D call. The CDR3 covers 13 residues. Trimming shortened V by 0 bases and J by 6 bases, and 10 bases separated the two germline ends. CDR1 SGHRS and CDR2 YFSETQ come from the germline V gene. This chain's CDR3 is CASSLAGRSEQYV. The CDR3 DNA is TGCGCCAGCAGCTTGGCCGGCAGATCCGAGCAGTACGTC.

This clonotype came up a few times. The chain recombines TRBV20-1 with TRBJ2-2, with unresolved D. Trimming removed 0 bases from V and 6 bases from J, with 5 bases in between. The CDR3 runs to 12 residues. Germline CDR1 reads DFQATT; CDR2 reads SNEGSKA (reference sequence). The CDR3, as DNA: TGCAGTGCTAGAGATCTCTCCGGGGAGCTGTTTTTT. Translation: CSARDLSGELFF.

The genes are TRBV10-3 and TRBJ2-1; TRBD1 agrees at 8 bases. V was clipped by 10 bases and J by 2 bases; unmatched bases: 4. Germline CDR1 is ENHRY and CDR2 is SYGVKD. This CDR3 is built from 13 residues. The DNA of the CDR3 is TGTGCCACCCGGACAGGGCCCTACAATGAGCAGTTCTTC. It codes for CATRTGPYNEQFF.

This clonotype was counted at least ten times. The CDR3: CASSQGFGQDYEQYF. The CDR3 nucleotides read TGCGCCAGCAGCCAAGGGTTTGGGCAGGACTACGAGCAGTACTTC. The V and J genes are TRBV4-1 and TRBJ2-7; D gene unclear. CDR1 MGHRA and CDR2 YSYEKL come from the germline V gene. The ends were cut back, 1 base at V and 3 bases at J, with 13 bases in the middle. The CDR3 covers 15 residues.

The V and J genes are TRBV6-2 or TRBV6-3 and TRBJ2-1, with D possibly TRBD2 on 5 matching bases. CDR1 MNHEY and CDR2 SVGEGT come from the germline V gene. The length of the CDR3 is 13 residues. Trimming took off 7 bases at V and 5 bases at J, with 12 bases between the two ends. The CDR3 loop is CASNTGIHNEQFF. The CDR3 DNA is TGTGCCAGCAATACCGGGATCCACAATGAGCAGTTCTTC.

The gene calls are TRBV12-3 or TRBV12-4 and TRBJ1-4; no reliable D call. Deletions cut 0 bases from V and 13 bases from J, with 15 bases between. This CDR3 has 14 residues. Written as DNA, the CDR3 is TGTGCCAGCAGTTTAGCGCTACCGGGAAGTTTACTGTTTTTT. It codes for CASSLALPGSLLFF.

The chain recombines TRBV20-1 with TRBJ1-5; 10 nucleotides align to TRBD1. Germline trimming cut 3 bases from V and 0 bases from J; bases unmatched to any gene: 14. CDR1 and CDR2 (germline): DFQATT, SNEGSKA (reference sequence). The length of the CDR3 is 19 residues. As DNA, the CDR3 is TGCAGTGCTAGTCTAATCCCTGGACAGGGGGATTTTAGCAATCAGCCCCAGCATTTT. Protein: CSASLIPGQGDFSNQPQHF.

CDR3 residues: CASSLGGLEETQYF. The CDR3, as DNA: TGTGCCAGCAGCTTAGGGGGCCTGGAAGAGACCCAGTACTTC. The chain couples TRBV7-2 to TRBJ2-5; D is perhaps TRBD1 (5 bases). CDR1 SGHTA and CDR2 FQGNSA come from the germline V gene. V was clipped by 1 base and J by 3 bases, with 9 bases between them. CDR3 length: 14 amino acids.

The rearrangement links TRBV18 to TRBJ2-3, with 11 positions matching TRBD2. The CDR3 consists of 17 residues. Per germline, CDR1 KGHSH and CDR2 LQKENI. J was trimmed by 0 bases and V by 3 bases; bases with no gene match: 5. This CDR3 reads CASSPATSGVSTDTQYF. CDR3 DNA: TGTGCCAGCTCACCTGCGACTAGCGGGGTTAGCACAGATACGCAGTATTTT. The full variable domain, completed using reference TRBV18 and TRBJ2-3, is NAGVMQNPRHLVRRRGQEARLRCSPMKGHSHVYWYRQLPEEGLKFMVYLQKENIIDESGMPKERFSAEFPKEGPSILRIQQVVRGDSAAYFCASSPATSGVSTDTQYFGPGTRLTVL.

In its sample, this clonotype was seen a few times. The chain is built from TRBV5-1 and TRBJ2-3; 9 bases fit TRBD1. Per germline, CDR1 SGHRS and CDR2 YFSETQ. The CDR3 totals 15 residues. V was pared by 0 bases and J by 6 bases, with 5 bases of the junction left unmatched. The chain's CDR3 is CASSLGDRAGDTQYF. CDR3 sequence (DNA): TGCGCCAGCAGCTTGGGGGACAGGGCCGGCGATACGCAGTATTTT.

The chain links TRBV9 to TRBJ2-5; tentatively, D is TRBD1 (6 bases). Germline V gene sequence: CDR1 SGDLS, CDR2 YYNGEE. The CDR3 is made up of 14 amino acids. With 4 bases removed from V and 5 bases from J, the gap between germline ends came to 15 bases. CDR3: CASSPRQVSETQYF. CDR3 bases: TGTGCCAGCAGCCCCAGACAGGTCTCGGAGACCCAGTACTTC.

The table lists this clonotype with many counts. The chain couples TRBV4-1 to TRBJ2-3, with 11 bases identical to TRBD2. CDR1 is MGHRA and CDR2 is YSYEKL in the germline V gene. V lost 8 bases and J lost 4; bases outside the gene matches: 11. The CDR3 is 16 amino acids. The CDR3 loop is CASWANSGGASDTQYF. In DNA form, the CDR3 reads TGCGCCAGCTGGGCCAATAGCGGGGGGGCCTCAGATACGCAGTATTTT.

This clonotype was detected ten times or more. The genes are TRBV12-3 or TRBV12-4 and TRBJ1-6, with TRBD1 matching 10 bases. This CDR3 is 15 amino acids long. Trimming at V came to 8 bases and at J to 6 bases, leaving 7 bases not matched to a gene. The chain's CDR3 is CASRTGTGVNSPLHF. The CDR3 DNA is TGTGCCAGCCGTACCGGGACAGGGGTTAATTCACCCCTCCACTTT.

The J gene is TRBJ1-1, the V gene TRBV7-2; tentatively, D is TRBD1 (5 bases). The length of the CDR3 is 14 residues. Trimming removed 3 bases from V and 0 bases from J, with 8 bases in between. Germline CDR1 and CDR2: SGHTA and FQGNSA. The CDR3 bases are TGTGCCAGCAGCTTCGTGGACATGAACACTGAAGCTTTCTTT. Translated, it gives CASSFVDMNTEAFF. Full variable domain (missing parts from reference TRBV7-2 and TRBJ1-1): GAGVSQSPSNKVTEKGKDVELRCDPISGHTALYWYRQSLGQGLEFLIYFQGNSAPDKSGLPSDRFSAERTGGSVSTLTIQRTQQEDSAVYLCASSFVDMNTEAFFGQGTRLTVV.

This clonotype was recorded many times. The rearrangement uses TRBV28 and TRBJ2-4; D might be TRBD1 (5 bases). This CDR3 is 16 amino acids long. V was cut by 2 bases and J by 3 bases, with 14 bases left in between. CDR1 MDHEN and CDR2 SYDVKM come from the germline V gene. CDR3 in DNA: TGTGCCAGCAGTTTAAAATCAGGGATCGGCAAAAACATTCAGTACTTC. Amino acid sequence: CASSLKSGIGKNIQYF.

This clonotype has only a few counts. The chain recombines TRBV4-1 with TRBJ2-2, with D hard to call. V gave up 4 bases and J gave up 4 bases, with 4 bases separating them. The CDR3 sequence is 12 residues long. Per the germline V gene, CDR1 is MGHRA and CDR2 is YSYEKL. The CDR3 region has the DNA TGCGCCAGCAGCCCCTTCACCGGGGAGCTGTTTTTT. Amino acids: CASSPFTGELFF.

The chain recombines TRBV5-1 with TRBJ1-3; TRBD1 is a possible D gene (5 bases). The CDR3 loop spans 15 amino acids. In germline, CDR1 is SGHRS, CDR2 YFSETQ. V dropped 1 base and J dropped 2 bases, with 10 bases sitting between them. The CDR3 DNA is TGCGCCAGCAGCTTGTCTCCCAGGGCTGGAAACACCATATATTTT. This sequence encodes CASSLSPRAGNTIYF.

The V gene is TRBV5-1, the J gene TRBJ1-1; D uncertain. The germline gives CDR1 SGHRS, CDR2 YFSETQ. This CDR3 has 15 residues. The V and J ends lost 4 bases and 0 bases respectively, with 13 bases between them. CDR3 coding DNA: TGCGCCAGCAGCCCGTCCGGGCTACTGAACACTGAAGCTTTCTTT. It codes for CASSPSGLLNTEAFF.

The chain links TRBV27 to TRBJ2-1, with 9 bases matching TRBD1. This CDR3 comprises 15 residues. Germline V gene data show CDR1 as MNHEY and CDR2 as SMNVEV (reference sequence). With 2 bases clipped from V and 8 bases from J, the junction kept 7 bases outside the gene matches. The CDR3 DNA follows: TGTGCCAGCAGTTTAAGGGGGACAGGGTTACATGAGCAGTTCTTC. Encoded protein: CASSLRGTGLHEQFF.

The CDR3 DNA is TGTGCCACCAGTGATACGTCAGACACAGATACGCAGTATTTT. Its protein product is CATSDTSDTDTQYF. The gene calls are TRBV24-1 and TRBJ2-3; D remains unclear. CDR3 length: 14 residues. Between the trimmed V and J ends, which lost 3 bases and 2 bases, there was a span of 8 bases. From germline, CDR1 is KGHDR and CDR2 SFDVKD.

This clonotype was seen only a few times. The rearrangement links TRBV4-3 to TRBJ2-2, with 9 bases fitting TRBD2. Germline CDR1 LGHNA, CDR2 YSLEER. Trimming took 1 base from V and 3 from J; bases not matched to a gene: 3. This CDR3 comprises 16 residues. The CDR3: CASSQVGTSYTGELFF. The CDR3 nucleotides read TGCGCCAGCAGCCAAGTCGGGACTAGCTACACCGGGGAGCTGTTTTTT.

This clonotype was counted between two and nine times. The chain is built from TRBV4-1 and TRBJ2-1; 11 nucleotides align to TRBD2. Germline loops: CDR1 MGHRA, CDR2 YSYEKL. Losses at the gene ends were 0 bases for V and 9 bases for J; bases not matched to a gene: 10. The CDR3 is made up of 17 amino acids. In nucleotides, the CDR3 is TGCGCCAGCAGCCAAGACACTACACTAGCGGGGGTAGGTGAGCAGTTCTTC. Its translation: CASSQDTTLAGVGEQFF.

This clonotype was observed at least ten times. This chain uses TRBV9 with TRBJ1-5; D unclear. Germline V gene data show CDR1 as SGDLS and CDR2 as YYNGEE. This CDR3 has 16 residues. V lost 0 bases and J lost 3, with 13 bases in between. CDR3 sequence: CASSVALSPVNQPQHF. Written as DNA, the CDR3 is TGTGCCAGCAGCGTAGCTCTCAGCCCAGTCAATCAGCCCCAGCATTTT. The full variable domain, with the rest looked up from reference TRBV9 and TRBJ1-5, is DSGVTQTPKHLITATGQRVTLRCSPRSGDLSVYWYQQSLDQGLQFLIQYYNGEERAKGNILERFSAQQFPDLHSELNLSSLELGDSALYFCASSVALSPVNQPQHFGDGTRLSIL.

V gene TRBV9 combines with J gene TRBJ1-2, with 10 bases that match TRBD1. The CDR3 covers 16 residues. Germline loops: CDR1 SGDLS, CDR2 YYNGEE. Trimming removed 0 bases from V and 3 bases from J; junction bases left unmatched: 5. CDR3 sequence reads: CASSVGIGTGDYGYTF. CDR3 bases: TGTGCCAGCAGCGTAGGTATTGGGACAGGGGACTATGGCTACACCTTC.